The next 4 T cell receptor beta chains were all read from a single sample in a study of cytomegalovirus exposure and HLA in healthy donors. The PCR contained 60 Vbeta and 13 Jbeta primers. The assay was immunoSEQ multiplex PCR, and TCRdb's table has in-frame clones only and misses some. The sample carries under 200,000 clones, roughly 85% recorded once. The sequencing input was PBMCs. All receptors derive from a man in his fifties in good health and CMV-seropositive.

The rearrangement links TRBV5-1 to TRBJ1-1; 8 bases agree with TRBD1. V shed 4 bases, J shed 6 bases, and the junction held 8 bases outside the gene matches. CDR1 SGHRS and CDR2 YFSETQ come from the germline V gene. This CDR3 contains 14 residues. The CDR3 region has the DNA TGCGCCAGCAGCACCTCGGGACAGGTCCCTGAAGCTTTCTTT. It yields the protein CASSTSGQVPEAFF.

This clone was seen once. This sequence joins TRBV11-3 and TRBJ2-2, with D perhaps TRBD1 (7 bases). The length of the CDR3 is 16 residues. With 6 bases removed from V and 4 bases from J, the gap between germline ends came to 18 bases. Germline V CDR1 and CDR2: SGHNT, YENEEA. CDR3 in amino acids: CASRGEAGGGTGELFF. DNA of the CDR3: TGTGCCAGCAGGGGAGAAGCAGGGGGAGGCACCGGGGAGCTGTTTTTT.

The CDR3 protein is CASSIERGGAPLHF. The CDR3 coding sequence is TGTGCCAGTAGTATTGAGAGGGGGGGAGCACCCCTCCACTTT. The chain joins TRBV19 to TRBJ1-6, with TRBD1 as a possible D gene (6 bases). Germline V gene lookup returns CDR1 LNHDA and CDR2 SQIVND (reference sequence). The CDR3 runs 14 residues. V lost 3 bases and J 11 bases, leaving 14 bases between the germline ends.

This clone came up a few times. The chain has TRBV6-1 and TRBJ1-4; the match to TRBD1 covers 11 bases. Germline CDR1 reads MNHNS; CDR2 reads SASEGT. This CDR3 has 14 amino acids. J lost 11 bases, V lost 8 bases, and 10 bases had no gene match. The CDR3 loop reads CASRINGQGAKLFF. The DNA of the CDR3 is TGTGCCAGCCGTATAAACGGACAGGGGGCTAAACTGTTTTTT.